These 15 T cell receptor beta chains originate from one sample sequenced in a study of T cells in Graves' hyperthyroidism and ophthalmopathy. Using RNA transcripts as the source, TCR beta CDR3 regions were amplified. RT-PCR in the first round (using the HTBI primer set) targeted the TCR CDR3. From the multiplex PCR reads, TCRdb called clonotypes with MiXCR, one entry per CDR3 protein. The table lists about 610,000 distinct CDR3 sequences, around 45% of them singletons. What was sequenced was peripheral blood or thyroid tissue (not recorded which). The receptors were gathered from a woman between 18 and 29 years old with Graves' hyperthyroidism.

This chain joins TRBV6-4 and TRBJ1-4; 7 nucleotides agree with TRBD1. The CDR3 consists of 9 residues. The ends lost 8 bases at V and 15 bases at J; junction bases unmatched: 3. Looked up from germline, CDR1 is MRHNA and CDR2 is SNTAGT. This CDR3 is CASGTVVFF. The CDR3 nucleotides are TGTGCCAGCGGGACAGTGGTGTTTTTT.

The chain combines TRBV29-1 with TRBJ2-7, with D possibly being TRBD1 or TRBD2 (6 bases each). The CDR3 contains 13 residues. Germline V gene lookup returns CDR1 SQVTM and CDR2 ANQGSEA. The CDR3, as DNA: TGCAACGTGATCGGGACGGGGGCATACGAGCAGTACTTC. As protein: CNVIGTGAYEQYF.

This clonotype appeared many times. The CDR3 region has the DNA TGTGCCAGCAGCTTTAGTGCTGAAGCTTTCTTT. Amino acids: CASSFSAEAFF. V is TRBV11-1 and J is TRBJ1-1; no firm D call. Germline values: CDR1 SGHAT, CDR2 FQDESV (reference sequence). V lost 3 bases and J 6 bases, leaving 5 bases between the germline ends. The CDR3 runs to 11 residues.

V and J are TRBV7-3 and TRBJ2-7; a possible D gene is TRBD1 (6 bases). The germline V gene encodes CDR1 SGHTA and CDR2 FQGTGA. Trimming took off 2 bases at V and 7 bases at J, with 18 bases between the two ends. This CDR3 contains 15 residues. The CDR3 nucleotides are TGTGCCAGCAGCTTATTCCGGGACACCCAGGGAGAGCAGTACTTC. Amino acids: CASSLFRDTQGEQYF. Filled out from reference TRBV7-3 and TRBJ2-7, the complete variable domain reads GAGVSQTPSNKVTEKGKYVELRCDPISGHTALYWYRQSLGQGPEFLIYFQGTGAADDSGLPNDRFFAVRPEGSVSTLKIQRTERGDSAVYLCASSLFRDTQGEQYFGPGTRLTVT.

This clonotype was seen many times. The chain is built from TRBV19 and TRBJ1-2; the match to TRBD1 covers 10 bases. The CDR3 runs 14 residues. Germline CDR1 is LNHDA and CDR2 is SQIVND (reference sequence). Unmatched junction bases numbered 5, after V lost 4 bases and J lost 6 bases. Written as DNA, the CDR3 is TGTGCCAGTAGTACCGACAGGGGGCTAGATGGCTACACCTTC. Amino acid sequence: CASSTDRGLDGYTF.

V is TRBV7-6 and J is TRBJ1-1; tentatively, D is TRBD1 (5 bases). CDR3 length: 16 residues. Trimming left V 8 bases short and J 3 bases short, with 22 bases between. CDR1 and CDR2 from the germline V gene are SGHVS and FNYEAQ. In nucleotides, the CDR3 is TGTGCCAGCGGACCTGGAAGTCAAGGGGCGGACACTGAAGCTTTCTTT. Translating it yields CASGPGSQGADTEAFF.

About this clonotype: A much larger clone lies a single base off, so this may be a read error. The rearrangement joins TRBV7-6 to TRBJ2-7; D call uncertain. V was clipped by 5 bases and J by 2 bases, with 19 bases between them. The CDR3 has 16 amino acids. The germline gives CDR1 SGHVS, CDR2 FNYEAQ. The CDR3 spells CASSPTQASIAYEQYF. For the CDR3, the DNA is TGTGCCAGCAGCCCGACCCAGGCCAGCATAGCCTACGAGCAGTACTTC.

This clonotype appeared a few times. CDR3 nucleotide sequence: TGTGCCAGCAGCTCACTAGCTTCTTACAATGAGCAGTACTTC. Residues: CASSSLASYNEQYF. The J gene is TRBJ2-7, the V gene TRBV7-3, with a possible D match to TRBD2 (6 bases). Trimming shortened V by 4 bases and J by 7 bases, and 17 bases separated the two germline ends. CDR3 size: 14 residues. CDR1 and CDR2 (germline): SGHTA, FQGTGA.

This clonotype was observed many times. The chain links TRBV20-1 to TRBJ1-4; possible D gene TRBD1, 5 bases. The CDR3 sequence is 15 residues long. The germline CDR1 and CDR2 sequences are DFQATT and SNEGSKA (reference sequence). V dropped 5 bases and J dropped 3 bases, with 16 bases sitting between them. The CDR3 region has the DNA TGCAGTGCTCTCCCCCTTGACAGCCCTAATGAAAAACTGTTTTTT. Residues: CSALPLDSPNEKLFF.

This clonotype has at least ten counts. Here the CDR3 reads CATSRVADSSYEQYF. Written as DNA, the CDR3 is TGTGCCACCAGCAGAGTAGCGGACAGCTCCTACGAGCAGTACTTC. This chain uses TRBV15 with TRBJ2-7, with D possibly called TRBD1 or TRBD2 (6 bases each). CDR3 size: 15 residues. Trimming left V 1 base short and J 0 bases short, with 10 bases between. From germline, CDR1 is LNHNV and CDR2 YYDKDF (reference sequence). Drawing the rest from reference TRBV15 and TRBJ2-7, the complete variable domain is DAMVIQNPRYQVTQFGKPVTLSCSQTLNHNVMYWYQQKSSQAPKLLFHYYDKDFNNEADTPDNFQSRRPNTSFCFLDIRSPGLGDTAMYLCATSRVADSSYEQYFGPGTRLTVT.

This clonotype was picked up many times. At one end, the junction sequence differs from germline, possibly due to a read error. The chain couples TRBV5-1 to TRBJ2-3, with D uncertain. The end of the DNA aligns better with TRBJ2-7, so the J call may be wrong. From germline, CDR1 is SGHRS and CDR2 YFSETQ. CDR3 size: 13 residues. CDR3 amino acids: CASSLEGTDTQYF. DNA for the CDR3: TGTGCCAGCAGCTTAGAAGGAACAGATACGCAGTACTTC.

There are many counts of this clonotype. The chain couples TRBV4-1 to TRBJ2-7, with a tentative D call TRBD1 (5 bases). Between the trimmed V and J ends, which lost 0 bases and 7 bases, there was a span of 16 bases. In germline, CDR1 is MGHRA, CDR2 YSYEKL. This CDR3 is 15 amino acids long. In nucleotides, the CDR3 is TGCGCCAGCAGCCAAGATGCCCCTCTCCCAGGGGAGCAGTACTTC. It encodes CASSQDAPLPGEQYF.

The chain carries TRBV20-1 and TRBJ1-4, with D tentatively TRBD1 (5 bases). Trimming pared 6 bases from V and 7 bases from J, leaving 18 bases between. CDR1 is DFQATT and CDR2 is SNEGSKA in the germline V gene (reference sequence). CDR3 size: 14 residues. The CDR3 protein is CSALLAGSGEKLFF. The DNA for the CDR3 is TGCAGTGCCTTACTAGCAGGGAGTGGTGAAAAACTGTTTTTT.

This clonotype was recorded many times. This sequence joins TRBV4-1 and TRBJ2-2; the match to TRBD1 covers 7 bases. The ends lost 0 bases at V and 5 bases at J; junction bases unmatched: 9. Per the germline V gene, CDR1 is MGHRA and CDR2 is YSYEKL. CDR3 size: 17 residues. The CDR3 spells CASSQDERGRRTGELFF. CDR3 DNA: TGCGCCAGCAGCCAAGATGAAAGGGGGCGCAGGACCGGGGAGCTGTTTTTT.

A few counts support this clonotype. The chain links TRBV7-3 to TRBJ2-1, with TRBD2 identical over 11 bases. CDR1 is SGHTA, CDR2 FQGTGA, per germline. The junction had 6 bases not matched to a gene; V was cut back by 5 bases and J by 6 bases. The CDR3 sequence is 15 residues long. The CDR3 is CASSLSGRGPNEQFF. Written as DNA, the CDR3 is TGTGCCAGCAGCCTTAGCGGGAGGGGTCCCAATGAGCAGTTCTTC.